Each of the 5 T cell receptor beta chains below was sequenced from the same sample in a study of blood T cell repertoires in COVID-19. Sequenced by immunoSEQ multiplex PCR; TCRdb stores in-frame clones only, minus some. The repertoire holds fewer than 300,000 clones, under 90% seen once, with 3.1% in the top ten. The sequenced material came from peripheral blood. These receptors came from a young woman with acute or convalescent COVID-19.

The rearrangement links TRBV10-2 to TRBJ2-7; TRBD2 matches 7 bases. Germline lookup yields CDR1 WSHSY and CDR2 SAAADI. The CDR3 is 14 residues long. J lost 4 bases, V lost 6 bases, and 9 bases had no gene match. The CDR3 region is CASRPGPGGYEQYF. In DNA form, the CDR3 reads TGCGCCAGCAGGCCGGGACCGGGAGGTTACGAGCAGTACTTC.

The rearrangement joins TRBV11-2 to TRBJ2-3, with no clear D. V was trimmed by 5 bases and J by 6 bases, leaving 15 bases between them. This CDR3 is 14 amino acids long. Per the germline V gene, CDR1 is SGHAT and CDR2 is FQNNGV. The chain's CDR3 is CASSRNSIADTQYF. CDR3 sequence (DNA): TGTGCCAGCAGCCGTAATTCTATTGCTGATACGCAGTATTTT.

The CDR3: CASRQTEYGYTF. DNA of the CDR3: TGTGCCAGCAGACAAACAGAATATGGCTACACCTTC. The chain carries TRBV25-1 and TRBJ1-2; D remains unclear. CDR3 length: 12 residues. Germline-derived CDR1 and CDR2 are MGHDK and SYGVNS. Trimming left V 6 bases short and J 5 bases short, with 10 bases between.

In nucleotides, the CDR3 is TGTGCCAGCAGCGCCCCGACTTTGAGCTCCTACAATGAGCAGTTCTTC. Amino acids: CASSAPTLSSYNEQFF. The V gene is TRBV7-6, the J gene TRBJ2-1, with D hard to call. Germline lookup yields CDR1 SGHVS and CDR2 FNYEAQ. Trimming removed 5 bases at V and 0 bases at J, with 14 bases between. The CDR3 spans 16 residues.

The chain uses TRBV28 and TRBJ2-1; D is unresolved. CDR3 size: 14 residues. The germline CDR1 and CDR2 sequences are MDHEN and SYDVKM. The V end lost 8 bases, the J end lost 0 bases, and 11 bases lay between the germline ends. The CDR3 nucleotides are TGTGCCAGCCTCAGTCAAAGCTCCTACAATGAGCAGTTCTTC. It translates to CASLSQSSYNEQFF. The full variable domain, its missing parts supplied by reference TRBV28 and TRBJ2-1, is DVKVTQSSRYLVKRTGEKVFLECVQDMDHENMFWYRQDPGLGLRLIYFSYDVKMKEKGDIPEGYSVSREKKERFSLILESASTNQTSMYLCASLSQSSYNEQFFGPGTRLTVL.